A single sample gave rise to the 17 T cell receptor beta chains below, sequenced in a study of vaccination and CD4 T cells after COVID-19. These receptors have no identified antigens. Cultured CD4+ T cell DNA was sequenced using the Oncomine TCR Beta short-read assay. TCRdb re-analysed the PCR reads in MiXCR, keeping a single row per CDR3 protein. The sample has 20,000 to 25,000 distinct CDR3 sequences, over 40% seen once. The treatment denotes: 10-day PBMC culture with coronavirus spike peptide pools or control peptides (ViraFEST assay). Sequencing was performed on CD4+ T cells from blood, cultured in vitro. The receptors come from a human donor who had recovered from COVID-19.

This rearrangement joins TRBV10-3 to TRBJ1-1; D unclear. Germline V gene lookup returns CDR1 ENHRY and CDR2 SYGVKD. This CDR3 is 16 amino acids long. Trimming took off 3 bases at V and 1 base at J, with 15 bases between the two ends. The CDR3: CAISDPRAPGNTEAFF. In DNA form, the CDR3 reads TGTGCCATCAGTGACCCGAGGGCCCCGGGGAACACTGAAGCTTTCTTT.

The chain links TRBV6-5 to TRBJ1-3; D uncertain. V was pared by 2 bases and J by 1 base, with 6 bases between. The CDR3 sequence is 14 residues long. Germline CDR1 MNHEY, CDR2 SVGAGI. CDR3 sequence reads: CASSYGESGNTIYF. Here the CDR3 DNA reads TGTGCCAGCAGTTACGGAGAGTCTGGAAACACCATATATTTT.

The chain combines TRBV20-1 with TRBJ1-5; the match to TRBD1 covers 7 bases. J gave up 2 bases and V 5 bases, and 6 bases lay outside the gene matches. The CDR3 runs 14 residues. CDR1 and CDR2 (germline): DFQATT, SNEGSKA (reference sequence). This chain's CDR3 is CSAPTGAGNQPQHF. The CDR3 nucleotides read TGCAGTGCTCCCACAGGGGCCGGCAATCAGCCCCAGCATTTT.

The chain uses TRBV7-6 and TRBJ2-2; 12 positions match TRBD2. The germline gives CDR1 SGHVS, CDR2 FNYEAQ. J lost 2 bases, V lost 5 bases, and 3 bases had no gene match. This CDR3 comprises 16 residues. CDR3 DNA: TGTGCCAGCAGCACGACTAGCGGGGGAAACACCGGGGAGCTGTTTTTT. Protein: CASSTTSGGNTGELFF.

The chain carries TRBV7-3 and TRBJ1-1; no clear D. CDR3 length: 13 residues. Germline lookup yields CDR1 SGHTA and CDR2 FQGTGA. V lost 5 bases and J 1 base, leaving 8 bases between the germline ends. The CDR3 DNA reads as TGTGCCAGCAGCAAAAAGACGAACACTGAAGCTTTCTTT. Translated, it gives CASSKKTNTEAFF.

The rearrangement links TRBV6-1 to TRBJ1-5; 9 nucleotides agree with TRBD1. With V trimmed by 6 bases and J by 7 bases, 1 base remained unmatched. Germline CDR1 is MNHNS and CDR2 is SASEGT. The CDR3 has 12 residues. Here the CDR3 DNA reads TGTGCCAGCAGGGACAGGGGACAGCCCCAGCATTTT. It yields the protein CASRDRGQPQHF.

This rearrangement joins TRBV6-5 to TRBJ2-5; D call uncertain. The ends were cut back, 4 bases at V and 4 bases at J, with 7 bases in the middle. CDR3 size: 12 residues. The germline V gene has CDR1 MNHEY and CDR2 SVGAGI. The CDR3 reads CASSSIRETQYF. The CDR3 nucleotides read TGTGCCAGCAGTTCCATCCGAGAGACCCAGTACTTC.

This clonotype was observed a few times. The chain links TRBV7-3 to TRBJ1-1, with D perhaps TRBD1 (5 bases). Germline CDR1 SGHTA, CDR2 FQGTGA. The CDR3 runs 14 residues. V lost 5 bases and J lost 0, with 10 bases in between. The DNA for the CDR3 is TGTGCCAGCAGCCTAGGGGCGATGAACACTGAAGCTTTCTTT. Encoded protein: CASSLGAMNTEAFF.

This chain joins TRBV2 and TRBJ2-3; D might be TRBD1 (5 bases). The CDR3 length is 14 residues. Germline CDR1 is SNHLY and CDR2 is FYNNEI. Trimming took off 6 bases at V and 2 bases at J, with 12 bases between the two ends. The CDR3 is CASSFTGATDTQYF. The CDR3, as DNA: TGTGCCAGCAGCTTTACTGGGGCCACAGATACGCAGTATTTT. Together with reference TRBV2 and TRBJ2-3, the CDR3 gives the full variable domain: EPEVTQTPSHQVTQMGQEVILRCVPISNHLYFYWYRQILGQKVEFLVSFYNNEISEKSEIFDDQFSVERPDGSNFTLKIRSTKLEDSAMYFCASSFTGATDTQYFGPGTRLTVL.

This clonotype occurred a few times. The chain joins TRBV6-5 to TRBJ1-2; TRBD1 matches at 7 bases. Germline CDR1 MNHEY, CDR2 SVGAGI. Trimming took 4 bases from V and 7 from J; bases not matched to a gene: 9. The CDR3 consists of 14 residues. Here the CDR3 reads CASSFRDRLGGYTF. Here the CDR3 DNA reads TGTGCCAGCAGTTTCCGGGACAGACTCGGTGGCTACACCTTC.

The CDR3 DNA is TGTGCCAGCTCACCACCGTGGGGAGGGGATTCACCCCTCCACTTT. This encodes CASSPPWGGDSPLHF. This rearrangement joins TRBV18 to TRBJ1-6; possibly TRBD1 for D (5 bases). With 0 bases removed from V and 8 bases from J, the gap between germline ends came to 11 bases. Germline CDR1 is KGHSH and CDR2 is LQKENI. This CDR3 has 15 residues. Looking up the rest from reference TRBV18 and TRBJ1-6 gives the full variable domain: NAGVMQNPRHLVRRRGQEARLRCSPMKGHSHVYWYRQLPEEGLKFMVYLQKENIIDESGMPKERFSAEFPKEGPSILRIQQVVRGDSAAYFCASSPPWGGDSPLHFGNGTRLTVT.

The chain carries TRBV27 and TRBJ2-1; 13 positions match TRBD2. The CDR3 is 19 residues long. The ends lost 6 bases at V and 7 bases at J; junction bases unmatched: 18. The germline V gene encodes CDR1 MNHEY and CDR2 SMNVEV (reference sequence). The CDR3 DNA is TGTGCCAGCAGCCGACGGTCGGGGACTAGCGGGACGGGATTGAATGAGCAGTTCTTC. Translated: CASSRRSGTSGTGLNEQFF.

The V and J genes are TRBV28 and TRBJ1-2; D not certain. V lost 6 bases to trimming and J lost 4 bases, with 9 bases between them. The CDR3 contains 12 residues. Germline V gives CDR1 MDHEN, CDR2 SYDVKM. DNA of the CDR3: TGTGCCAGCAGCCAAGCGGGCTATGGCTACACCTTC. It specifies CASSQAGYGYTF.

The V and J genes are TRBV20-1 and TRBJ2-7; TRBD2 aligns across 9 bases. V gave up 7 bases and J gave up 3 bases; unmatched junction bases: 7. This CDR3 has 13 residues. CDR1 is DFQATT and CDR2 is SNEGSKA in the germline V gene (reference sequence). The CDR3 region is CSGERGDNYEQYF. In nucleotides, the CDR3 is TGCAGTGGGGAGCGGGGGGACAACTACGAGCAGTACTTC.

The chain combines TRBV30 with TRBJ2-2; 7 nucleotides agree with TRBD1. The CDR3 contains 13 residues. The junction had 3 bases not matched to a gene; V was cut back by 3 bases and J by 5 bases. Germline loops: CDR1 GTSNPN, CDR2 SVGIG (reference sequence). The CDR3 region has the DNA TGTGCCTGGAGGGTACAGGGGACCGGGGAGCTGTTTTTT. Translation: CAWRVQGTGELFF.

This sequence joins TRBV19 and TRBJ2-7; D unresolved. Germline V gives CDR1 LNHDA, CDR2 SQIVND (reference sequence). The CDR3 totals 12 residues. V lost 7 bases and J lost 7, with 14 bases in between. Written as DNA, the CDR3 is TGTGCCAGTACCGATTTCTATGGTGAGCAGTACTTC. Translated, it gives CASTDFYGEQYF. The full variable domain, rest sourced from reference TRBV19 and TRBJ2-7, is DGGITQSPKYLFRKEGQNVTLSCEQNLNHDAMYWYRQDPGQGLRLIYYSQIVNDFQKGDIAEGYSVSREKKESFPLTVTSAQKNPTAFYLCASTDFYGEQYFGPGTRLTVT.

CDR3 nucleotides: TGTGCCAGCAGCTTATTTCATTCTCCTGTAAACATTCAGTACTTC. Translation: CASSLFHSPVNIQYF. The chain employs TRBV7-2 and TRBJ2-4; D not certain. Looked up from germline, CDR1 is SGHTA and CDR2 is FQGNSA. Trimming stripped 2 bases from V and 6 bases from J, with 14 bases between. The CDR3 contains 15 residues.